This T cell receptor (beta chain) is from a study of human T cells and chemical hapten exposure (dated by TCRdb to about 2021). Regarding the research as a whole: For sensitization, 2% DPC in acetone was applied to a 2 cm by 2 cm area of upper inner arm skin. Blood was sampled from patients pre-sensitization (week 0) and at 2, 6 and about 24 weeks after DPC sensitization. The mostly female patient cohort included alopecia areata with under or over 50% scalp involvement, alopecia totalis and alopecia universalis. Throughout the study period of 20 to 30 weeks, patients also received therapeutic DPC doses to the scalp every week. Blood for TCR sequencing was provided by twenty-nine alopecia patients at one to four time points (pre-sensitization, 2, 6 and 24 weeks). Patch testing on the upper back used Finn chambers containing 0.01% DPC, with scoring done after 6 days according to International Contact Dermatitis Research Group standards. Peripheral blood TCR repertoire changes were tracked in vivo in alopecia patients during primary and secondary sensitization to the hapten diphenylcyclopropenone (DPC). Libraries were pooled for sequencing, and variation in per-sample TCR yields was attributed mainly to small differences in library volumes within the pool.

V gives up 1 base and J gives up 1 base, and the segment between their germline ends measures 9 bases. Taken from cysteine to phenylalanine, the CDR3 has 14 residues. Only the CDR3 part of the read is kept: 42 bases, read in frame from the first base. Taken from the germline V gene, the CDR1 and CDR2 loops are SGHRS and YFSETQ. The time point tag for this specimen amounts to: patch test 3, about 24 weeks after DPC sensitization. What the treatment or condition label conveys for this sample: therapeutic diphenylcyclopropenone sensitization with weekly scalp DPC. At every patch-test visit, the blood draw took place before the patch test was put on. To be eligible, patients had to be aged 18 to 70, diagnosed with alopecia and judged suitable for DPC therapy, while pregnant patients were excluded. Total RNA was extracted from unfractionated whole blood that had been collected in Tempus Blood RNA tubes.

Note on this clonotype: Its antigen is not yet known. It has no much larger one-base neighbor in the sample; base qualities were not kept.

Broad study findings and their caveats: All patients had alopecia, a presumed autoimmune disease, so their immune response might differ from that of healthy individuals. A positive correlation was found between the number of PT1 expanded TCRs and patch test score, with significance reached at thresholds 8, 16 and 32 but not 4. No change with DPC sensitization was found in the number of TCRs above 1 in 1000 frequency, and no evidence of global repertoire structure alterations was found. Repeated subsampling changed both the strength of the expansion versus patch-test correlation and the threshold at which that correlation became significant. Significantly more large CDR3 similarity clusters were formed by expanded TCRs than by pre-sensitization or healthy control sets, consistent with antigen-driven responses.

The method was RACE. Instrument on record: NextSeq 500. Library preparation attached unique molecular identifiers to individual cDNA molecules for quantitative, reproducible TCR counting. For every blood RNA sample, sequencing covered both the TCR alpha and TCR beta chains. As for how the authors treated the data: Samples had a median of approximately 93,000 TCRs, with a range from about 23,224 to 750,000. The Decombinator software suite was used to annotate V, J and CDR3 in the TCR reads. For PS versus PT1 abundance plots, all samples were subsampled to the same number of TCRs (28,000). TCRs were defined as expanded if absent before sensitization and observed at least eight times at the 2-week time point. Through fastp at Q25 and MiXCR, TCRdb rebuilt clones from the public reads, retaining in-frame beta chains. Rows are combined by CDR3 protein, so each entry shows the most common genes and DNA. In this record, the V and J calls reflect TCRdb's handling and not the investigators' own analysis. This sample lists roughly 50,000 distinct CDR3 sequences; 8% to 10% were detected once. Clones ranked in the top ten supply roughly 15% of the sample.

This TCR was sampled from a woman aged 40 to 50 with alopecia areata. Some clones in this sample may be carry-over from other donors' samples. This specimen was whole blood, taken in connection with sensitization to the hapten diphenylcyclopropenone (DPC). The chain uses TRBV5-1 and TRBJ2-7, with a tentative D gene TRBD1 over 5 matching bases. The DNA reads TGCGCCAGCAGCTTGTTACAGGATTCCTACGAGCAGTACTTC. This sequence encodes CASSLLQDSYEQYF.